This T cell receptor beta chain was sequenced for a study of identical twins. The V and J ends lost 4 bases and 7 bases respectively, with 11 bases between them. CDR3 size: 14 residues. TCRdb re-derived calls from the 5' RACE reads in MiXCR, one entry per CDR3 protein. The sample holds 500,000 to 600,000 distinct CDR3 sequences, 22% seen once. Overall study findings and caveats: Beta out-of-frame sequences showed weaker excess twin sharing.

This clonotype appeared a few times. What it binds is not known. The same sample was also studied in work on T cells expressing NK-cell markers.

This clonotype was sampled from a woman under 30 in good health. The rearrangement joins TRBV12-3 or TRBV12-4 to TRBJ1-6; D is possibly TRBD1 (5 bases). Sequencing was performed on CD4+ T cells sorted from blood. CDR3 nucleotide sequence: TGTGCCAGCAGTTGGGCAGGGATAAATTCACCCCTCCACTTT. Its protein is CASSWAGINSPLHF.